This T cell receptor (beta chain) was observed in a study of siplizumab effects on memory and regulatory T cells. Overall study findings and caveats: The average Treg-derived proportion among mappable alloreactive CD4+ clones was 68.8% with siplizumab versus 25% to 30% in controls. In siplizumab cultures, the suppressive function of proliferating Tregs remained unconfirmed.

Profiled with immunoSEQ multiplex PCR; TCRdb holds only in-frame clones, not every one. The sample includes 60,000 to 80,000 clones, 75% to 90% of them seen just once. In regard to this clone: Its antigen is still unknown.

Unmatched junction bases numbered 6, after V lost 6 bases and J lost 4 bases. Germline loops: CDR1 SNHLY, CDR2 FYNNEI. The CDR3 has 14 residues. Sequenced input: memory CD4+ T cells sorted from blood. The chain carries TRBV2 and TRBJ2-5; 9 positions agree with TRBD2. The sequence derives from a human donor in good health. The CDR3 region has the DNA TGTGCCAGCAGCGGACTAGCGTTAGGAGAGACCCAGTACTTC. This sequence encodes CASSGLALGETQYF.